Listed below are T cell receptor beta chains from one sample, sequenced in a study of molecular identifiers for immune sequencing clone quantification. TCRdb re-analysed the PCR reads in MiXCR, keeping a single row per CDR3 protein. The table has approximately 630,000 distinct CDR3 sequences, around 25% seen once. The sequenced material came from naive CD8+ T cells from blood, with Jurkat cell RNA spiked in. These TCRs come from a human donor in good health. Some libraries in this study had Jurkat cell RNA spiked in. The CDR3 runs from the conserved cysteine through the conserved F or W. D genes are given only for firm matches.

CDR3aa: CASSLLPGTELQYF; d_gene: .; len: 14; j_gene: TRBJ2-4; v_gene: TRBV7-2
CDR3aa: CSAGQTSGRADTSTDTQYF; d_gene: TRBD2; len: 19; j_gene: TRBJ2-3; v_gene: TRBV20-1
CDR3aa: CASSLATGKAFF; d_gene: TRBD1; len: 12; j_gene: TRBJ1-1; v_gene: TRBV7-6
CDR3aa: CASSFVGDRVYEQYF; d_gene: TRBD1; len: 15; j_gene: TRBJ2-7; v_gene: TRBV28
CDR3aa: CASSSRGSAQYF; d_gene: .; len: 12; j_gene: TRBJ2-7; v_gene: TRBV27
CDR3aa: CASSLPSGTYEQYF; d_gene: .; len: 14; j_gene: TRBJ2-7; v_gene: TRBV7-8
CDR3aa: CASSPPDIDQETQYF; d_gene: .; len: 15; j_gene: TRBJ2-5; v_gene: TRBV18
CDR3aa: CASSESQGGTEAFF; d_gene: .; len: 14; j_gene: TRBJ1-1; v_gene: TRBV10-2
CDR3aa: CASSLVTGIGETQYF; d_gene: TRBD1; len: 15; j_gene: TRBJ2-5; v_gene: TRBV5-6
CDR3aa: CSVAGAGTGIYNEQFF; d_gene: .; len: 16; j_gene: TRBJ2-1; v_gene: TRBV29-1
CDR3aa: CASGLVSAGSYNEQFF; d_gene: .; len: 16; j_gene: TRBJ2-1; v_gene: TRBV12-5
CDR3aa: CASSLLPREVGNYGYTF; d_gene: .; len: 17; j_gene: TRBJ1-2; v_gene: TRBV5-1
CDR3aa: CASSQASWTAVYGYTF; d_gene: .; len: 16; j_gene: TRBJ1-2; v_gene: TRBV19
CDR3aa: CASSRNSGGYQETQYF; d_gene: TRBD2; len: 16; j_gene: TRBJ2-5; v_gene: TRBV5-1
CDR3aa: CASSNLAIEQFF; d_gene: .; len: 12; j_gene: TRBJ2-1; v_gene: TRBV7-2
CDR3aa: CASSYIGAEAFF; d_gene: .; len: 12; j_gene: TRBJ1-1; v_gene: TRBV19
CDR3aa: CASSHLTRGDTQYF; d_gene: .; len: 14; j_gene: TRBJ2-3; v_gene: TRBV7-2
CDR3aa: CASSLTPRVEDEQFF; d_gene: .; len: 15; j_gene: TRBJ2-1; v_gene: TRBV5-1
CDR3aa: CASSQDRNPGNNQPQHF; d_gene: .; len: 17; j_gene: TRBJ1-5; v_gene: TRBV4-3
CDR3aa: CASSQDRVRTANYGYTF; d_gene: .; len: 17; j_gene: TRBJ1-2; v_gene: TRBV4-1
CDR3aa: CASSQGWLTEAFF; d_gene: .; len: 13; j_gene: TRBJ1-1; v_gene: TRBV4-3
CDR3aa: CSARARSGDTQCF; d_gene: .; len: 13; j_gene: TRBJ2-3; v_gene: TRBV20-1
CDR3aa: CASRRIAGEYEQYF; d_gene: TRBD2; len: 14; j_gene: TRBJ2-7; v_gene: TRBV6-5
CDR3aa: CSASSGSYEQYF; d_gene: TRBD2; len: 12; j_gene: TRBJ2-7; v_gene: TRBV20-1
CDR3aa: CASRGGTGASYEQYF; d_gene: TRBD1; len: 15; j_gene: TRBJ2-7; v_gene: TRBV27
CDR3aa: CASSPGNFNEKLFF; d_gene: .; len: 14; j_gene: TRBJ1-4; v_gene: TRBV3-1
CDR3aa: CASSLGGRPYEQYF; d_gene: TRBD2; len: 14; j_gene: TRBJ2-7; v_gene: TRBV27
CDR3aa: CASSLEMARTTNEKLFF; d_gene: .; len: 17; j_gene: TRBJ1-4; v_gene: TRBV7-8
CDR3aa: CASSHRRDTQYF; d_gene: .; len: 12; j_gene: TRBJ2-3; v_gene: TRBV4-1
CDR3aa: CASSQGSGRNNYGYTF; d_gene: .; len: 16; j_gene: TRBJ1-2; v_gene: TRBV4-3
CDR3aa: CSVEDLRQYFTQYF; d_gene: .; len: 14; j_gene: TRBJ2-3; v_gene: TRBV29-1
CDR3aa: CASSVGGRSYEQYF; d_gene: .; len: 14; j_gene: TRBJ2-7; v_gene: TRBV9
CDR3aa: CATSRDREDRGYPDTQYF; d_gene: TRBD1; len: 18; j_gene: TRBJ2-3; v_gene: TRBV15
CDR3aa: CASSLGPLAGVGSEQYF; d_gene: TRBD2; len: 17; j_gene: TRBJ2-7; v_gene: TRBV13
CDR3aa: CATTSALSGFSTDTQYF; d_gene: TRBD2; len: 17; j_gene: TRBJ2-3; v_gene: TRBV12-3/TRBV12-4
CDR3aa: CASSIDLAVNTGELFF; d_gene: TRBD2; len: 16; j_gene: TRBJ2-2; v_gene: TRBV19
CDR3aa: CSASQYLAGEGTDTQYF; d_gene: TRBD2; len: 17; j_gene: TRBJ2-3; v_gene: TRBV20-1
CDR3aa: CATVGRQYF; d_gene: .; len: 9; j_gene: TRBJ2-3; v_gene: TRBV10-3
CDR3aa: CATSRLREGADTQYF; d_gene: .; len: 15; j_gene: TRBJ2-3; v_gene: TRBV15
CDR3aa: CASSQSALADNEQFF; d_gene: TRBD2; len: 15; j_gene: TRBJ2-1; v_gene: TRBV4-3
CDR3aa: CASSQLGATSAYEQYF; d_gene: .; len: 16; j_gene: TRBJ2-7; v_gene: TRBV4-2
CDR3aa: CSASLSNKAGVLFF; d_gene: .; len: 14; j_gene: TRBJ2-2; v_gene: TRBV20-1
CDR3aa: CASSLAPAGDVFEQYF; d_gene: .; len: 16; j_gene: TRBJ2-7; v_gene: TRBV7-2
CDR3aa: CASSPRGRGETQYF; d_gene: .; len: 14; j_gene: TRBJ2-5; v_gene: TRBV11-2
CDR3aa: CASRADRGTNEKLFF; d_gene: TRBD1; len: 15; j_gene: TRBJ1-4; v_gene: TRBV7-2
CDR3aa: CSASIGSAGHLYF; d_gene: .; len: 13; j_gene: TRBJ2-5; v_gene: TRBV20-1
CDR3aa: CASSRTAGTEAFF; d_gene: .; len: 13; j_gene: TRBJ1-1; v_gene: TRBV5-4
CDR3aa: CASSFDIEAYGYTF; d_gene: .; len: 14; j_gene: TRBJ1-2; v_gene: TRBV27
CDR3aa: CASSQEQGGSSEQYF; d_gene: TRBD1; len: 15; j_gene: TRBJ2-7; v_gene: TRBV14
CDR3aa: CASGAGRFSEQFF; d_gene: TRBD2; len: 13; j_gene: TRBJ2-1; v_gene: TRBV6-2/TRBV6-3
CDR3aa: CASSHGGGTADTQYF; d_gene: TRBD2; len: 15; j_gene: TRBJ2-3; v_gene: TRBV6-1
CDR3aa: CASGGQGASNEQFF; d_gene: TRBD1; len: 14; j_gene: TRBJ2-1; v_gene: TRBV2
CDR3aa: CASSLAGRASAQYF; d_gene: .; len: 14; j_gene: TRBJ2-7; v_gene: TRBV28
CDR3aa: CASSLGKTSLAETQYF; d_gene: TRBD2; len: 16; j_gene: TRBJ2-5; v_gene: TRBV5-4
CDR3aa: CASSYSDGGLKNTEAFF; d_gene: .; len: 17; j_gene: TRBJ1-1; v_gene: TRBV6-2/TRBV6-3